Below are 5 T cell receptor beta chains sequenced from a single sample in a study of CD8 T cells in ankylosing spondylitis. TCRdb recomputed calls from the 5' RACE reads with MiXCR, one row per CDR3 protein. Counted here are 300,000 to 350,000 distinct CDR3 sequences, 14% to 15% occurring once; the ten biggest clones make up about 1%. What was sequenced was blood, either unsorted or a sorted T cell fraction (not recorded which). These receptors came from a male donor with ankylosing spondylitis or in good health (not recorded which).

This rearrangement joins TRBV4-2 to TRBJ2-3; possibly TRBD2 for D (5 bases). CDR3 size: 15 residues. The V and J ends lost 4 bases and 0 bases respectively, with 11 bases between them. Germline V CDR1 and CDR2: LGHNA, YNFKEQ. The CDR3 region is CASSLVDSSTDTQYF. The CDR3 nucleotides read TGTGCCAGCAGCCTCGTGGACTCAAGCACAGATACGCAGTATTTT.

This clonotype was recorded a few times. The rearrangement uses TRBV5-1 and TRBJ1-1, with 10 bases lining up with TRBD1. Trimming removed 4 bases from V and 1 base from J; junction bases left unmatched: 13. Per the germline V gene, CDR1 is SGHRS and CDR2 is YFSETQ. This CDR3 is 18 amino acids long. CDR3 DNA: TGCGCCAGCAGCCAACCGGCCGGGACAGGGGTCCGGAACACTGAAGCTTTCTTT. It specifies CASSQPAGTGVRNTEAFF.

The chain uses TRBV20-1 and TRBJ2-5; 7 bases fit TRBD2. The CDR3 is made up of 13 amino acids. Germline CDR1 is DFQATT and CDR2 is SNEGSKA (reference sequence). Trimming cost V 5 bases and J 2 bases; bases outside gene matches: 5. As DNA, the CDR3 is TGCAGTGCTCTATCGGGGGGACAAGAGACCCAGTACTTC. Translation: CSALSGGQETQYF.

This rearrangement joins TRBV10-3 to TRBJ1-1; D is undetermined. V lost 0 bases and J lost 3, with 8 bases in between. There are 14 residues in the CDR3. In germline, CDR1 is ENHRY, CDR2 SYGVKD. The CDR3 spells CAISESRLDTEAFF. CDR3 sequence (DNA): TGTGCCATCAGTGAGTCGAGACTTGACACTGAAGCTTTCTTT.

This clonotype has more than one count but fewer than ten. The rearrangement uses TRBV12-3 or TRBV12-4 and TRBJ2-3; D perhaps matches TRBD2 (5 bases). V was pared by 3 bases and J by 5 bases, with 12 bases between. The CDR3 runs to 14 residues. CDR3 in DNA: TGTGCCAGCAGTTTTACCCGGGGTCAAGATACGCAGTATTTT. Translated, it gives CASSFTRGQDTQYF.